Below, 16 T cell receptor beta chains from the same sample are listed, as sequenced in a study of T cells expressing NK-cell markers. From the 5' RACE reads, TCRdb lists one entry per CDR3 protein and no DNA. This repertoire comprises about 460,000 distinct CDR3 sequences; its ten largest clones make up around 1.4%. Sequencing was carried out using blood T cells: a sorted CD56 or NKG2C T cell subset, CD4+ or CD8+ T cells, or bulk PBMC T cells (not recorded which). Every receptor here comes from a woman aged 45-60 years in good health.

The chain combines TRBV24-1 with TRBJ2-3; the TRBD2 assignment by TCRdb is unverifiable without DNA. Germline assignment: CDR1 KGHDR and CDR2 SFDVKD. The CDR3 runs to 15 residues. This CDR3 is CATSDGLAGGNTQYF.

The chain recombines TRBV6-4 with TRBJ2-2; TCRdb's D call, TRBD1, is unchecked because there is no DNA. The CDR3 length is 16 residues. In germline, CDR1 is MRHNA, CDR2 SNTAGT. The CDR3 reads CASSDSPGALPGELFF.

The chain is built from TRBV10-3 and TRBJ2-1. This CDR3 comprises 13 residues. From germline, CDR1 is ENHRY and CDR2 SYGVKD. The CDR3 sequence: CAISERPDNEQFF.

J is TRBJ1-1 and V is TRBV4-1. Germline V lookup: CDR1 MGHRA, CDR2 YSYEKL. This CDR3 is built from 15 residues. This CDR3 reads CASSHGREWNTEAFF.

This rearrangement joins TRBV12-3 or TRBV12-4 to TRBJ2-1; the TCRdb D gene call, TRBD2, has no DNA to confirm it. CDR3 size: 12 residues. The CDR3 loop is CASRRGGPEQFF.

The chain combines TRBV12-5 with TRBJ2-2. Germline V CDR1 and CDR2: LGHNT, FRNRAP. This CDR3 has 15 residues. The CDR3 sequence is CASGLVGTGRGGLFF.

The chain joins TRBV2 to TRBJ2-3; the TCRdb D gene call, TRBD2, has no DNA to confirm it. CDR3 length equals 15 residues. Germline loops: CDR1 SNHLY, CDR2 FYNNEI. The CDR3: CASSSSDLGTDTQYF.

This chain joins TRBV9 and TRBJ2-2; absent DNA, TCRdb's TRBD2 call cannot be checked. CDR3 length equals 16 residues. CDR1 is SGDLS and CDR2 is YYNGEE in the germline V gene. The CDR3: CASSVVPSGRVGELFF.

V and J are TRBV20-1 and TRBJ1-1; TCRdb indicates TRBD1, and absent DNA this call remains unverified. CDR3 size: 15 residues. Germline V gene sequence: CDR1 DFQATT, CDR2 SNEGSKA (reference sequence). The CDR3 here is CSARIYPQEYTEAFF.

The J gene is TRBJ2-1, the V gene TRBV30; without DNA, the TCRdb call of TRBD1 cannot be checked. Germline loops: CDR1 GTSNPN, CDR2 SVGIG (reference sequence). The CDR3 is 14 amino acids. The CDR3 sequence: CAQARGSGPNEQFF. Full variable domain (remainder filled in from reference TRBV30 and TRBJ2-1): SQTIHQWPATLVQPVGSPLSLECTVEGTSNPNLYWYRQAAGRGLQLLFYSVGIGQISSEVPQNLSASRPQDRQFILSSKKLLLSDSGFYLCAQARGSGPNEQFFGPGTRLTVL.

The V gene is TRBV6-2 or TRBV6-3, the J gene TRBJ2-4; TCRdb names TRBD1, which stays unverified in the absence of DNA. The CDR3 totals 19 residues. Germline V gives CDR1 MNHEY, CDR2 SVGEGT. This CDR3 is CASRNDKSGGTTAKNIQYF.

This chain connects TRBV5-1 to TRBJ2-5; without DNA, the TCRdb call of TRBD1 cannot be checked. This CDR3 spans 16 amino acids. Germline loops: CDR1 SGHRS, CDR2 YFSETQ. CDR3 region: CASSLAPGQIQETQYF.

The chain employs TRBV24-1 and TRBJ2-1; TCRdb gives TRBD2 as the D gene, but with no DNA this cannot be confirmed. The CDR3 sequence is 15 residues long. Germline V lookup: CDR1 KGHDR, CDR2 SFDVKD. CDR3 sequence reads: CATSVNSGSFGEQFF.

The rearrangement joins TRBV20-1 to TRBJ2-2; as DNA is missing, the TRBD2 call by TCRdb cannot be tested. The CDR3 length is 17 residues. CDR1 and CDR2 from the germline V gene are DFQATT and SNEGSKA (reference sequence). The CDR3 protein is CSASNRLSGRHTGELFF.

This chain joins TRBV30 and TRBJ2-1; TCRdb reports TRBD2, a call that lacks DNA to check it against. The CDR3 is 14 residues long. Germline CDR1 GTSNPN, CDR2 SVGIG (reference sequence). This chain's CDR3 is CAWKRDRRYNEQFF.

The chain joins TRBV6-2 or TRBV6-3 to TRBJ2-5; TCRdb picks TRBD1, but there is no DNA to check that call. The CDR3 is made up of 15 amino acids. Germline CDR1 is MNHEY and CDR2 is SVGEGT. CDR3 in amino acids: CASSYGAVPQETQYF.